This T cell receptor (beta chain) was captured in a study of blood T cells in healthy people across ages. Study background: There was about one barcoded beta molecule captured by template switching per two T cells.

Primed by a sample-barcoded 5' primer and a J-beta primer mix, a second PCR proceeded for 7 to 11 cycles. Every sample returned 2.5 million or more CDR3-containing paired-end reads. TCRdb re-called the 5' RACE reads with MiXCR, one entry per CDR3 protein. The table includes over a million distinct CDR3 sequences, roughly 45% detected once. Donation came from healthy Caucasian individuals in Russia who were aged roughly 6 to 95. Whole-study results and caveats: The long-lived group displayed more naive CD4+ cells, plus higher diversity, than the aged donors did.

Concerning this clonotype itself: Its antigen is as yet unknown.

CDR1 and CDR2 from the germline V gene are DFQATT and SNEGSKA (reference sequence). The CDR3 totals 12 residues. V shed 6 bases and J shed 7 bases, with 13 bases lying between them. Sequenced: blood. The TCR sequence derives from a woman aged 55-69 years in good health. V and J are TRBV20-1 and TRBJ2-1; tentative D call: TRBD2 (7 bases). The chain's CDR3 is CSAPRGGNEQFF. The DNA for the CDR3 is TGCAGTGCCCCGAGGGGGGGTAATGAGCAGTTCTTC.